This T cell receptor beta chain originates from a study of T cell clonotyping in hematopoietic cell transplantation. The study's findings and limits: At the given depth, recipient repertoires were over 95% de novo clonotypes. Recipient TCR diversity dropped after transplant; expanded clonotypes rose from day 30 to 180.

To note about this clone: Its cognate antigen is unknown.

Repertoires were generated with immunoSEQ multiplex PCR, while TCRdb's copy carries only in-frame clones and drops some. The table shows about 15,000 clones, with 85% to 90% occurring only once. Germline-derived CDR1 and CDR2 are MDHEN and SYDVKM. CDR3 length: 14 residues. V gave up 4 bases and J gave up 8 bases; unmatched junction bases: 7. The specimen was PBMCs, collected 100 days after allogeneic stem cell transplant. The sequence derives from a male patient aged 45 to 59 who had an allogeneic stem cell transplant from an unrelated donor, so T cells may come from the graft donor. Some clones in this sample may be carry-over from other donors' samples. This rearrangement joins TRBV28 to TRBJ1-4; 7 bases match TRBD1. The chain's CDR3 is CASSSTGLGEKLFF. CDR3 DNA sequence: TGTGCCAGCAGTTCGACAGGGCTTGGCGAAAAACTGTTTTTT.